Following are 18 T cell receptor beta chains from one sample sequenced in a study of cytomegalovirus exposure and HLA in healthy donors. Primers for the PCR totalled 60 Vbeta and 13 Jbeta. Here immunoSEQ multiplex PCR was the method, and the copy in TCRdb shows in-frame clones only, minus some. Seen here are roughly 190,000 clones, about four fifths observed once, and the top ten hold approximately 14%. The sequencing input was PBMCs. These receptors originate from a woman aged 30 to 39 in good health and CMV-seropositive.

The chain carries TRBV7-9 and TRBJ2-7; 9 nucleotides agree with TRBD1. Unmatched junction bases numbered 10, after V lost 4 bases and J lost 3 bases. Germline values: CDR1 SEHNR, CDR2 FQNEAQ (reference sequence). The CDR3 runs 16 residues. As DNA, the CDR3 is TGTGCCAGCAGCTCTAGCTCGGGACAGGGACGCTACGAGCAGTACTTC. This gives the protein CASSSSSGQGRYEQYF.

V and J are TRBV7-2 and TRBJ2-5; no firm D call. The J call is doubtful: the DNA matches TRBJ2-7 better. Germline V gives CDR1 SGHTA, CDR2 FQGNSA. CDR3 length: 13 residues. As DNA, the CDR3 is TGTGCCAGCAGCTCTCCGCCTGTCTACGAGCAGTACTTC. Translation gives CASSSPPVYEQYF.

The chain has TRBV5-4 and TRBJ2-3; 7 positions agree with TRBD1. After removal of 3 bases from V and 5 bases from J, the junction contained 6 bases not matched to a gene. The CDR3 totals 14 residues. Germline values: CDR1 SGHNT, CDR2 YYREEE (reference sequence). DNA for the CDR3: TGTGCCAGCAGCTCAGGGGGTCCGGGAGATACGCAGTATTTT. Protein: CASSSGGPGDTQYF.

CDR3 sequence: CASSSVNREAFF. CDR3 sequence (DNA): TGTGCCAGCAGCTCCGTGAACAGGGAAGCTTTCTTT. The chain is built from TRBV5-4 and TRBJ1-1; the D gene is possibly TRBD1 (5 bases). The CDR3 extends over 12 amino acids. V shed 3 bases and J shed 8 bases, with 11 bases lying between them. Germline lookup yields CDR1 SGHNT and CDR2 YYREEE (reference sequence).

In nucleotides, the CDR3 is TGCGCCAGCAGCTTCCCTCCTTGGGGGGCCCAGTACTTC. Translating gives CASSFPPWGAQYF. The chain joins TRBV5-1 to TRBJ2-5; tentatively, D is TRBD2 (6 bases). Germline V CDR1 and CDR2: SGHRS, YFSETQ. This CDR3 is built from 13 residues. The germline V and J ends were trimmed by 2 bases and 9 bases, with 14 bases remaining between them.

This sequence joins TRBV30 and TRBJ1-4; D not resolved. V lost 3 bases to trimming and J lost 6 bases, with 14 bases between them. Germline CDR1 is GTSNPN and CDR2 is SVGIG (reference sequence). This CDR3 is 14 amino acids long. This chain's CDR3 is CAWSKSGQDEKLFF. The CDR3 DNA reads as TGTGCCTGGAGCAAGAGTGGGCAGGATGAAAAACTGTTTTTT.

V and J are TRBV7-8 and TRBJ1-1; D is undetermined. Germline values: CDR1 SGHVS, CDR2 FQNEAQ. The CDR3 sequence is 13 residues long. V lost 5 bases and J 6 bases, leaving 13 bases between the germline ends. The chain's CDR3 is CASSRQPRAEAFF. The CDR3 region has the DNA TGTGCCAGCAGCCGCCAACCCCGGGCTGAAGCTTTCTTT.

This chain connects TRBV19 to TRBJ1-1; no clear D. Germline CDR1 reads LNHDA; CDR2 reads SQIVND (reference sequence). The length of the CDR3 is 16 residues. Trimming stripped 3 bases from V and 0 bases from J, with 14 bases between. The CDR3 nucleotides are TGTGCCAGTAGTATCCTCCCAGACACAGTGAACACTGAAGCTTTCTTT. This translates into CASSILPDTVNTEAFF.

This chain links TRBV4-3 with TRBJ1-1, with unresolved D. The germline CDR1 and CDR2 sequences are LGHNA and YSLEER. Deletions cut 0 bases from V and 6 bases from J, with 14 bases between. The CDR3 consists of 15 residues. This CDR3 reads CASSQEFRQRSEAFF. The CDR3 bases are TGCGCCAGCAGCCAAGAGTTTCGGCAGCGCTCTGAAGCTTTCTTT.

The rearrangement links TRBV25-1 to TRBJ2-5, with no clear D. This CDR3 spans 14 amino acids. CDR1 and CDR2 (germline): MGHDK, SYGVNS. Deletions cut 1 base from V and 3 bases from J, with 9 bases between. The CDR3 DNA is TGTGCCAGCAGTGAATTCGCCCGAGAAGAGACCCAGTACTTC. Encoded protein: CASSEFAREETQYF.

This clone has a handful of counts. The rearrangement links TRBV5-4 to TRBJ2-7; 8 bases line up with TRBD1. CDR3 size: 16 residues. Trimming at V came to 4 bases and at J to 3 bases, leaving 12 bases not matched to a gene. CDR1 is SGHNT and CDR2 is YYREEE in the germline V gene (reference sequence). This CDR3 is CASSLNPGQASYEQYF. DNA for the CDR3: TGTGCCAGCAGCCTAAACCCGGGACAGGCTAGCTACGAGCAGTACTTC.

This clone showed up just once. The rearrangement links TRBV19 to TRBJ2-1, with a weak D call TRBD2 (6 bases). The germline gives CDR1 LNHDA, CDR2 SQIVND (reference sequence). The CDR3 sequence is 13 residues long. V lost 6 bases and J lost 3, with 9 bases in between. In DNA form, the CDR3 reads TGTGCCAGTAGCGGGACTGACTACAATGAGCAGTTCTTC. Translation gives CASSGTDYNEQFF.

This chain uses TRBV28 with TRBJ2-1, with D perhaps matching TRBD1 (8 bases). The CDR3 extends over 13 amino acids. The germline CDR1 and CDR2 sequences are MDHEN and SYDVKM. V lost 6 bases and J 8 bases, leaving 14 bases between the germline ends. CDR3 in amino acids: CASRDREGDEQFF. DNA of the CDR3: TGTGCCAGCAGGGACAGGGAGGGGGATGAGCAGTTCTTC. The full variable domain, completed using reference TRBV28 and TRBJ2-1, is DVKVTQSSRYLVKRTGEKVFLECVQDMDHENMFWYRQDPGLGLRLIYFSYDVKMKEKGDIPEGYSVSREKKERFSLILESASTNQTSMYLCASRDREGDEQFFGPGTRLTVL.

This chain uses TRBV2 with TRBJ2-5; tentatively, D is TRBD2 (5 bases). Matching the DNA end better, TRBJ2-7 makes the J call doubtful. CDR1 SNHLY and CDR2 FYNNEI come from the germline V gene. The CDR3 extends over 14 amino acids. CDR3 protein: CASSVRDQYHEQYF. In DNA form, the CDR3 reads TGTGCCAGCAGTGTGAGGGATCAATACCACGAGCAGTACTTC.

This rearrangement joins TRBV4-3 to TRBJ2-6; 13 bases align to TRBD2. V shed 0 bases and J 3 bases; nucleotides not matched to a gene: 5. Germline assignment: CDR1 LGHNA and CDR2 YSLEER. The CDR3 consists of 19 residues. The CDR3 DNA reads as TGCGCCAGCAGCCAAGAGGTGGGACTAGCGGGAAGTGGGGCCAACGTCCTGACTTTC. This gives the protein CASSQEVGLAGSGANVLTF.

This clone was observed once. The CDR3 region has the DNA TGTGCCAGCAGTGATCTCCGGCGGGATTACAATGAGCAGTTCTTC. Its translation: CASSDLRRDYNEQFF. The chain couples TRBV25-1 to TRBJ2-1; possible D gene TRBD2, 6 bases. This CDR3 is built from 15 residues. Germline V gene lookup returns CDR1 MGHDK and CDR2 SYGVNS. V dropped 3 bases and J dropped 4 bases, with 13 bases sitting between them.

This chain joins TRBV2 and TRBJ2-4; tentative D call: TRBD1 (5 bases). Germline V CDR1 and CDR2: SNHLY, FYNNEI. The ends were cut back, 4 bases at V and 7 bases at J, with 8 bases in the middle. The CDR3 covers 12 residues. The CDR3 coding sequence is TGTGCCAGCAGTGGGTACAGGAACATTCAGTACTTC. It codes for CASSGYRNIQYF.

The chain links TRBV15 to TRBJ1-2, with D possibly matching TRBD1 (5 bases). Trimming pared 0 bases from V and 7 bases from J, leaving 21 bases between. This CDR3 is 17 amino acids long. From germline, CDR1 is LNHNV and CDR2 YYDKDF (reference sequence). CDR3 DNA sequence: TGTGCCACCAGCAGAGATGGGGAAGCCGCCCTAAGGGGTGGCTACACCTTC. Amino acids: CATSRDGEAALRGGYTF.